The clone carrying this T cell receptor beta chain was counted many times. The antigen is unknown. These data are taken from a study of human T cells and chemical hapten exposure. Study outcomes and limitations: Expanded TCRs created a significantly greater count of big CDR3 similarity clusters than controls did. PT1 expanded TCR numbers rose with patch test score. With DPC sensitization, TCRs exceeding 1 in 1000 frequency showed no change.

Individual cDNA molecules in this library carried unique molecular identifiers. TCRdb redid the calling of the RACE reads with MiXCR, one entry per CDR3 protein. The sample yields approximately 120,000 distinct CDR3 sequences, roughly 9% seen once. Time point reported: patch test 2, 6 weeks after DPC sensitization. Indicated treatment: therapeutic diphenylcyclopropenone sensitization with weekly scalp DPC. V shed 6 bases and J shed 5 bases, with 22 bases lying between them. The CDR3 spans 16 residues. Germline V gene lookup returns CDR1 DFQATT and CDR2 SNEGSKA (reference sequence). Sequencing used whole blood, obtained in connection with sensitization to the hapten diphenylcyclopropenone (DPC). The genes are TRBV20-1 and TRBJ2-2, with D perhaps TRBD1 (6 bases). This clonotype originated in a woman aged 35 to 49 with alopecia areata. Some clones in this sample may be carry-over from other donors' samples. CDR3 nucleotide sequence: TGCAGTGCCGGAGACCCCGGGACATACGGTACCGGGGAGCTGTTTTTT. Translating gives CSAGDPGTYGTGELFF.